A single sample gave rise to the 32 T cell receptor beta chains below, sequenced in a study of technical replicates of blood from a handful of donors. Measured with immunoSEQ multiplex PCR; TCRdb has only the in-frame clones, and not every one. The sample carries about 97,000 clones, over 85% recorded once. Sequencing was performed on T cells isolated from PBMCs. The receptor source for this set is a human donor in good health.

This clone was counted a single time. The genes are TRBV6-6 and TRBJ1-4; TRBD1 matches at 9 bases. Losses at the gene ends were 5 bases for V and 8 bases for J; bases not matched to a gene: 3. Germline V gene lookup returns CDR1 MNHNY and CDR2 SVGAGI (reference sequence). The CDR3 is made up of 13 amino acids. This CDR3 is CASSRTGDEKLFF. The CDR3 DNA sequence: TGTGCCAGCAGTAGGACAGGGGACGAAAAACTGTTTTTT.

The gene calls are TRBV7-3 and TRBJ2-5; a possible D gene is TRBD2 (6 bases). The CDR3 is made up of 14 amino acids. Trimming took off 5 bases at V and 7 bases at J, with 17 bases between the two ends. Germline V lookup: CDR1 SGHTA, CDR2 FQGTGA. This CDR3 is CASSPPWTEGTQYF. The CDR3 coding sequence is TGTGCCAGCAGCCCCCCGTGGACGGAGGGGACCCAGTACTTC.

The rearrangement joins TRBV4-1 to TRBJ2-7, with D possibly being TRBD1 (6 bases). From germline, CDR1 is MGHRA and CDR2 YSYEKL. The CDR3 contains 14 residues. The V gene lost 4 bases and the J gene lost 7 bases, with 17 bases spanning the gap. CDR3 in amino acids: CASSLGGRRGEQYF. DNA for the CDR3: TGCGCCAGCAGCCTAGGGGGACGAAGGGGGGAGCAGTACTTC.

The chain couples TRBV7-6 to TRBJ2-3; tentatively, D is TRBD1 (6 bases). CDR1 SGHVS and CDR2 FNYEAQ come from the germline V gene. There are 15 residues in the CDR3. V gave up 0 bases and J gave up 2 bases, with 9 bases separating them. The CDR3 sequence: CASSLAGQYTDTQYF. For the CDR3, the DNA is TGTGCCAGCAGCTTAGCAGGACAGTACACAGATACGCAGTATTTT.

This chain connects TRBV6-6 to TRBJ2-3; 7 bases align to TRBD2. The ends lost 2 bases at V and 2 bases at J; junction bases unmatched: 4. The germline CDR1 and CDR2 sequences are MNHNY and SVGAGI (reference sequence). The CDR3 is made up of 15 amino acids. The CDR3: CASSYPGRATDTQYF. Here the CDR3 DNA reads TGTGCCAGCAGTTACCCTGGGAGGGCCACAGATACGCAGTATTTT.

The table lists this clone with a count of one. This sequence joins TRBV29-1 and TRBJ1-5; D is ambiguous. CDR1 is SQVTM, CDR2 ANQGSEA, per germline. The CDR3 loop spans 12 amino acids. V was shortened by 4 bases and J by 6 bases, with 10 bases between the two germline ends. The CDR3 spells CSVAIEGQPQHF. CDR3 coding DNA: TGCAGCGTTGCGATAGAGGGTCAGCCCCAGCATTTT.

CDR3 coding DNA: TGTGCCAGCAGTGATGAGGGGGAGACCTACGAGCAGTACTTC. Its translation is CASSDEGETYEQYF. This chain uses TRBV2 with TRBJ2-7; D may be TRBD1 (6 bases). CDR3 length: 14 amino acids. Germline-derived CDR1 and CDR2 are SNHLY and FYNNEI. V was pared by 3 bases and J by 2 bases, with 11 bases between.

In this sample, this clone turned up once. The V and J genes are TRBV10-3 and TRBJ2-2, with 12 bases lining up with TRBD2. The CDR3 loop spans 15 amino acids. V shed 4 bases and J 5 bases; nucleotides not matched to a gene: 2. Germline-derived CDR1 and CDR2 are ENHRY and SYGVKD. As DNA, the CDR3 is TGTGCCATCAGTGGGACTAGCGGGACTACCGGGGAGCTGTTTTTT. Its translation: CAISGTSGTTGELFF.

The chain combines TRBV5-8 with TRBJ2-5; no firm D call. The germline V gene encodes CDR1 SGHTS and CDR2 YDEGEE. Trimming pared 2 bases from V and 2 bases from J, leaving 10 bases between. The CDR3 length is 14 residues. This CDR3 is CASSFGSGQETQYF. The CDR3 DNA follows: TGTGCCAGCAGCTTTGGTTCAGGACAAGAGACCCAGTACTTC.

The chain is built from TRBV5-1 and TRBJ2-2, with TRBD2 matching over 8 bases. CDR1 is SGHRS, CDR2 YFSETQ, per germline. The CDR3 contains 15 residues. Trimming at V came to 0 bases and at J to 7 bases, leaving 5 bases not matched to a gene. The CDR3 region has the DNA TGCGCCAGCAGCTTGGACGGGAGGGCCTTCGGGGAGCTGTTTTTT. This encodes CASSLDGRAFGELFF. Full variable domain (missing parts from reference TRBV5-1 and TRBJ2-2): KAGVTQTPRYLIKTRGQQVTLSCSPISGHRSVSWYQQTPGQGLQFLFEYFSETQRNKGNFPGRFSGRQFSNSRSEMNVSTLELGDSALYLCASSLDGRAFGELFFGEGSRLTVL.

The rearrangement uses TRBV30 and TRBJ1-3; D uncertain. Per the germline V gene, CDR1 is GTSNPN and CDR2 is SVGIG (reference sequence). The CDR3 runs 13 residues. Trimming removed 0 bases from V and 4 bases from J, with 7 bases in between. CDR3 nucleotides: TGTGCCTGGAGTGTACTGCAAGGAAACACCATATATTTT. The encoded protein is CAWSVLQGNTIYF. Filled out from reference TRBV30 and TRBJ1-3, the complete variable domain reads SQTIHQWPATLVQPVGSPLSLECTVEGTSNPNLYWYRQAAGRGLQLLFYSVGIGQISSEVPQNLSASRPQDRQFILSSKKLLLSDSGFYLCAWSVLQGNTIYFGEGSWLTVV.

The gene calls are TRBV5-1 and TRBJ2-7, with D tentatively TRBD2 (6 bases). Trimming shortened V by 4 bases and J by 3 bases, and 17 bases separated the two germline ends. The germline gives CDR1 SGHRS, CDR2 YFSETQ. The CDR3 covers 15 residues. CDR3 sequence reads: CASSPVAGKVYEQYF. In nucleotides, the CDR3 is TGCGCCAGCAGCCCGGTCGCGGGAAAGGTCTACGAGCAGTACTTC.

The CDR3 bases are TGTGCCAGTAGTTTCCGAGGCTACGAGCAGTACTTC. Translating it yields CASSFRGYEQYF. The chain carries TRBV19 and TRBJ2-7; no reliable D call. Trimming shortened V by 5 bases and J by 3 bases, and 8 bases separated the two germline ends. Germline V CDR1 and CDR2: LNHDA, SQIVND (reference sequence). CDR3 length: 12 residues.

The V and J genes are TRBV6-5 and TRBJ2-5; perhaps TRBD2 as D (6 bases). The CDR3 sequence is 14 residues long. Germline CDR1 MNHEY, CDR2 SVGAGI. Between the trimmed V and J ends, which lost 2 bases and 2 bases, there was a span of 9 bases. CDR3 protein: CASSYLGGQETQYF. The CDR3 DNA reads as TGTGCCAGCAGTTACCTAGGAGGGCAAGAGACCCAGTACTTC.

The V call is TRBV10-3, the J call TRBJ1-5; D perhaps matches TRBD1 (6 bases). The CDR3 has 15 amino acids. V was cut by 5 bases and J by 0 bases, with 11 bases left in between. Per germline, CDR1 ENHRY and CDR2 SYGVKD. CDR3 DNA: TGTGCCATCAGTAAGGACAGAAGTAGCAATCAGCCCCAGCATTTT. Translation: CAISKDRSSNQPQHF.

In its sample, this clone was seen once. V and J are TRBV4-2 and TRBJ2-1, with TRBD2 identical over 12 bases. Trimming removed 0 bases from V and 0 bases from J; junction bases left unmatched: 3. The CDR3 loop spans 18 amino acids. Germline-derived CDR1 and CDR2 are LGHNA and YNFKEQ. The CDR3 bases are TGTGCCAGCAGCCAAGAGCTAGCGGGGGGGGCCTCCTACAATGAGCAGTTCTTC. This gives the protein CASSQELAGGASYNEQFF.

The genes are TRBV6-6 and TRBJ2-7; D is possibly TRBD1 (6 bases). Germline values: CDR1 MNHNY, CDR2 SVGAGI (reference sequence). V was clipped by 5 bases and J by 0 bases, with 11 bases between them. The CDR3 runs to 14 residues. CDR3 bases: TGTGCCAGCAGTCAACAGGGATACTCCTACGAGCAGTACTTC. This sequence encodes CASSQQGYSYEQYF.

The V and J genes are TRBV5-4 and TRBJ2-3, with 8 bases that match TRBD2. CDR1 is SGHNT and CDR2 is YYREEE in the germline V gene (reference sequence). This CDR3 is 17 amino acids long. V shed 3 bases and J 4 bases; nucleotides not matched to a gene: 13. The CDR3 DNA reads as TGTGCCAGCAGCTCACCACGGGGGGGCTCGTTGTCAGATACGCAGTATTTT. Residues: CASSSPRGGSLSDTQYF.

The V gene is TRBV28, the J gene TRBJ2-7; 8 positions match TRBD2. After removal of 5 bases from V and 2 bases from J, the junction contained 5 bases not matched to a gene. Germline values: CDR1 MDHEN, CDR2 SYDVKM. The CDR3 runs 14 residues. The CDR3 nucleotides are TGTGCCAGCAGTCCCGTAGCGGGACCCTACGAGCAGTACTTC. Protein sequence: CASSPVAGPYEQYF.

This clone has only one observation. CDR3 region: CASSLGGMANIQYF. CDR3 in DNA: TGTGCCAGCAGCTTGGGAGGGATGGCAAACATTCAGTACTTC. This chain connects TRBV7-9 to TRBJ2-4; 7 nucleotides line up with TRBD2. The V and J ends lost 3 bases and 6 bases, in that order; junction bases with no gene match: 5. Germline-derived CDR1 and CDR2 are SEHNR and FQNEAQ (reference sequence). This CDR3 is 14 amino acids long.

The rearrangement links TRBV6-5 to TRBJ2-7; D gene ambiguous. Germline V CDR1 and CDR2: MNHEY, SVGAGI. Trimming removed 8 bases from V and 5 bases from J, with 13 bases in between. The CDR3 extends over 12 amino acids. The CDR3 reads CASGLDRDEQYF. The CDR3 DNA reads as TGTGCCAGCGGCCTAGACCGGGACGAGCAGTACTTC.

The rearrangement uses TRBV15 and TRBJ2-5; 8 positions match TRBD2. Germline assignment: CDR1 LNHNV and CDR2 YYDKDF (reference sequence). The CDR3 loop spans 14 amino acids. V gave up 1 base and J gave up 5 bases; unmatched junction bases: 3. Written as DNA, the CDR3 is TGTGCCACCAGCAGAGGCGGGGGGCTGGAGACCCAGTACTTC. It yields the protein CATSRGGGLETQYF.

The chain carries TRBV5-6 and TRBJ2-7, with D maybe TRBD1 (6 bases). Germline V gives CDR1 SGHDT, CDR2 YYEEEE. CDR3 size: 15 residues. Trimming pared 4 bases from V and 7 bases from J, leaving 21 bases between. CDR3 sequence reads: CASSRGQTSLWEQYF. DNA of the CDR3: TGTGCCAGCAGCCGAGGACAGACCTCCCTTTGGGAGCAGTACTTC.

The chain is built from TRBV18 and TRBJ2-1; D gene ambiguous. From germline, CDR1 is KGHSH and CDR2 LQKENI. The V and J ends lost 6 bases and 5 bases respectively, with 11 bases between them. The CDR3 sequence is 13 residues long. The CDR3 protein is CASSPQVNNEQFF. In nucleotides, the CDR3 is TGTGCCAGCTCGCCGCAGGTTAACAATGAGCAGTTCTTC. Drawing the rest from reference TRBV18 and TRBJ2-1, the complete variable domain is NAGVMQNPRHLVRRRGQEARLRCSPMKGHSHVYWYRQLPEEGLKFMVYLQKENIIDESGMPKERFSAEFPKEGPSILRIQQVVRGDSAAYFCASSPQVNNEQFFGPGTRLTVL.

The chain joins TRBV27 to TRBJ1-4; 9 bases fit TRBD1. The germline V gene encodes CDR1 MNHEY and CDR2 SMNVEV (reference sequence). The CDR3 sequence is 14 residues long. V was clipped by 5 bases and J by 7 bases; unmatched bases: 5. CDR3 nucleotide sequence: TGTGCCAGCAGTCAGACAGGGGGTGGTGAAAAACTGTTTTTT. Its translation is CASSQTGGGEKLFF.

The chain is built from TRBV5-4 and TRBJ2-1; D might be TRBD2 (5 bases). The V gene lost 7 bases and the J gene lost 7 bases, with 18 bases spanning the gap. This CDR3 comprises 14 residues. Germline V gene lookup returns CDR1 SGHNT and CDR2 YYREEE (reference sequence). The CDR3 DNA reads as TGTGCCAGCGGGGAGCGCCTCGTTGAAAATGAGCAGTTCTTC. Translated, it gives CASGERLVENEQFF.

The chain uses TRBV19 and TRBJ2-4; 13 bases fit TRBD2. The J segment lost 7 bases and the V segment lost 3 bases, leaving 6 bases of the junction unmatched. Germline CDR1 reads LNHDA; CDR2 reads SQIVND (reference sequence). The CDR3 is 16 residues long. CDR3 region: CASSIGLAGERNIQYF. DNA for the CDR3: TGTGCCAGTAGTATCGGACTAGCGGGAGAGCGCAACATTCAGTACTTC.

The V gene is TRBV5-1, the J gene TRBJ2-1, with TRBD2 as a possible D gene (5 bases). CDR1 and CDR2 (germline): SGHRS, YFSETQ. Trimming shortened V by 5 bases and J by 4 bases, and 10 bases separated the two germline ends. CDR3 length equals 13 residues. CDR3 loop: CASRPDSYNEQFF. CDR3 nucleotide sequence: TGCGCCAGCAGACCGGACTCATACAATGAGCAGTTCTTC.

The gene calls are TRBV27 and TRBJ1-5; D is uncertain. With 5 bases removed from V and 1 base from J, the gap between germline ends came to 9 bases. The CDR3 is 14 residues long. Germline CDR1 and CDR2: MNHEY and SMNVEV (reference sequence). The CDR3 protein is CASSLDTSNQPQHF. The CDR3 nucleotides are TGTGCCAGCAGTCTCGACACCAGCAATCAGCCCCAGCATTTT.

The rearrangement joins TRBV30 to TRBJ2-5; maybe TRBD1 (6 bases). With 2 bases removed from V and 1 base from J, the gap between germline ends came to 11 bases. The germline V gene has CDR1 GTSNPN and CDR2 SVGIG (reference sequence). The CDR3 covers 14 residues. CDR3 DNA sequence: TGTGCCTGGAGTATTTGGGGGCCCCAAGAGACCCAGTACTTC. Amino acid sequence: CAWSIWGPQETQYF. Looking up the rest from reference TRBV30 and TRBJ2-5 gives the full variable domain: SQTIHQWPATLVQPVGSPLSLECTVEGTSNPNLYWYRQAAGRGLQLLFYSVGIGQISSEVPQNLSASRPQDRQFILSSKKLLLSDSGFYLCAWSIWGPQETQYFGPGTRLLVL.

The chain is built from TRBV27 and TRBJ1-5; the D gene is possibly TRBD1 (6 bases). Between the trimmed V and J ends, which lost 5 bases and 1 base, there was a span of 9 bases. CDR3 length: 14 residues. The V gene's germline CDR1 is MNHEY and CDR2 SMNVEV (reference sequence). The CDR3 loop is CASSAQGSNQPQHF. In DNA form, the CDR3 reads TGTGCCAGCAGTGCACAGGGAAGCAATCAGCCCCAGCATTTT.

The V gene is TRBV6-1, the J gene TRBJ2-1, with 11 bases that match TRBD2. Trimming removed 4 bases from V and 7 bases from J; junction bases left unmatched: 3. CDR3 length equals 14 residues. Germline V gene sequence: CDR1 MNHNS, CDR2 SASEGT. The CDR3 protein is CASSALAGGNEQFF. CDR3 coding DNA: TGTGCCAGCAGTGCCCTAGCGGGAGGAAATGAGCAGTTCTTC.